The TCR beta chain described here comes from a study of cytomegalovirus exposure and HLA in healthy donors. About this clone: No antigen is known for it.

Study findings and constraints: There was a cluster of highly shared sequence variants that was likely a sequencing artifact. In an earlier analysis, productive rearrangement rates for most beta V segments clustered near 87% or 30%.

The PCR employed 60 Vbeta primers together with 13 Jbeta primers. Clones were read by immunoSEQ multiplex PCR, and TCRdb kept only the in-frame ones, dropping some. The repertoire holds around 90,000 clones, with more than 75% as singletons. The germline V and J ends were trimmed by 0 bases and 2 bases, with 9 bases remaining between them. This CDR3 comprises 14 residues. Germline V gene sequence: CDR1 SGDLS, CDR2 YYNGEE. The chain carries TRBV9 and TRBJ2-7; no clear D. This clonotype was sampled from a man aged 25-40 years in good health and CMV-seropositive. Sequencing was performed on PBMCs. The CDR3 bases are TGTGCCAGCAGCGTAGGGCTCGGAGCCTACGAGCAGTACTTC. Protein product: CASSVGLGAYEQYF.